The rows below give T cell receptor beta chains drawn from one sample of a study of identical twins. TCRdb fed the 5' RACE reads into MiXCR, producing one record per CDR3 protein. This sample yields nearly 650,000 distinct CDR3 sequences, of which roughly 7.2% are seen a single time; roughly 1.5% belongs to the top ten. The same data also went into a second study, on yellow fever vaccine responses in identical twins.

The sample comprised PBMCs. These receptors were taken from a woman aged 18-29 years in good health. Each CDR3 is given without its conserved first and last residue.

j_call v_call cdr3_aa
TRBJ1-1 TRBV6-5 ASSYLGGNTEAF
TRBJ2-7 TRBV28 ASSLWGQGSYEQY
TRBJ2-1 TRBV7-3 ASSLKGTAPYNEQF
TRBJ2-1 TRBV5-1 ASSYLAGGRDEQF
TRBJ2-1 TRBV11-2 ASSPRGREPGLKDNEQF
TRBJ2-3 TRBV10-3 AITNDQTSTDTQY
TRBJ2-3 TRBV14 ASSQVPGLAGRDTQY
TRBJ2-7 TRBV15 ATSRTNYEQY
TRBJ2-2 TRBV28 ATRTAWGTGELF
TRBJ1-6 TRBV4-1 ASSASGPSPLH
TRBJ1-2 TRBV29-1 SVELDTERLWGYT
TRBJ2-1 TRBV29-1 SVEGDSGSSYNEQF
TRBJ2-5 TRBV3-1 ASSPWTGIQETQY
TRBJ2-6 TRBV4-1 ASSQVISGANVLT
TRBJ2-5 TRBV5-1 ASSTDRPQETQD
TRBJ2-1 TRBV2 ASRVGTSGSYEQF